This is a list of T cell receptor beta chains from one sample in a study of cytomegalovirus exposure and HLA in healthy donors. The protocol was immunoSEQ multiplex PCR, while the TCRdb copy is restricted to in-frame clones and leaves out a portion. The sample has about 110,000 clones; approximately 82% are singletons. Sequences were obtained from PBMCs. The receptors here all came from a young man in good health and CMV-seropositive. Both conserved end residues are part of each CDR3. A D gene is named only where the DNA matches it firmly. Clone size, where shown, is once, few, many, or a class for clones that have expanded.

TRBV29-1,TRBJ2-1,NA,12,NA,TGCAGCGCGGGACACTCCTACAATGAGCAGTTCTTC,CSAGHSYNEQFF
TRBV6-5,TRBJ1-2,once,13,TRBD1,TGTGCCAGCAGTGAGGACAGGGACTATGGCTACACCTTC,CASSEDRDYGYTF
TRBV5-5,TRBJ2-5,once,15,TRBD1,TGTGCCAGCAGCTTGGCTCCAGGGGGCGCAGAGACCCAGTACTTC,CASSLAPGGAETQYF
TRBV7-9,TRBJ1-2,NA,15,NA,TGTTCCAGCAGCTTACCCCGTACAGGCCCCCTCGGCTACACCTTC,CSSSLPRTGPLGYTF
TRBV30,TRBJ1-2,NA,12,NA,TGTGCCTGGAACAGGGAAATGGGTGGCTACACCTTC,CAWNREMGGYTF
TRBV5-4,TRBJ2-5,NA,14,NA,TGTGCCAGCAGCTTGGCCAACAGCCAAGAGACCCAGTACTTC,CASSLANSQETQYF
TRBV19,TRBJ2-1,NA,14,TRBD2,TGTGCCAGTAGTAGAAGCGGGGGGGCCTATGAGCAGTTCTTC,CASSRSGGAYEQFF
TRBV27,TRBJ2-5,NA,13,TRBD2,TGTGCCAGCAGGACTAGCGGGACAAAGACCCAGTACTTC,CASRTSGTKTQYF
TRBV18,TRBJ1-2,NA,13,TRBD1,TGTGCCAGCACGGGACAGGGAGCGGATGGCTACACCTTC,CASTGQGADGYTF
TRBV7-6,TRBJ1-1,NA,13,NA,TGTGCCAGCAGCTCACGAACAAACACTGAAGCTTTCTTT,CASSSRTNTEAFF
TRBV5-1,TRBJ1-2,NA,13,NA,TGCGCCAGCAGCTTGACAGCGGACTATGGCTACACCTTC,CASSLTADYGYTF
TRBV18,TRBJ2-3,NA,17,TRBD2,TGTGCCAGCTCACCACTACCTAGCGGGAGGTCGTCAGATACGCAGTATTTT,CASSPLPSGRSSDTQYF
TRBV27,TRBJ1-6,NA,16,TRBD1,TGTGCCAGCAGTTTCGAGGGACAGGGGTATAATTCACCCCTTCACTTT,CASSFEGQGYNSPLHF
TRBV29-1,TRBJ2-5,NA,12,NA,TGCAGCGTTGTAGTTCGGCGGGAGACCCAGTACTTC,CSVVVRRETQYF
TRBV5-4,TRBJ1-2,NA,14,NA,TGTGCCAGCAGCGTCGCCGGGACACGCTATGGCTACACCTTC,CASSVAGTRYGYTF
TRBV20-1,TRBJ2-1,NA,11,NA,TGCAGTGCTAGAGTTCTCTATGGGCAGTTCTTC,CSARVLYGQFF
TRBV6-6,TRBJ2-5,NA,14,NA,TGTGCCAGCAGCCATACAGGGAGGGAAGAGACCCAGTACTTC,CASSHTGREETQYF
TRBV10-2,TRBJ2-3,few,14,TRBD2,TGCGCCAGCAGGGGTAGCGGGGGGGCATATACGCAGTATTTT,CASRGSGGAYTQYF
TRBV27,TRBJ1-1,NA,15,NA,TGTGCCAGCAGTTTTGGACGGGAACAGAACACTGAAGCTTTCTTT,CASSFGREQNTEAFF
TRBV5-1,TRBJ2-7,NA,15,NA,TGCGCCAGCAGCTTGCGGCGGGGAATCCCTTACGAGCAGTACTTC,CASSLRRGIPYEQYF
TRBV7-2,TRBJ1-2,few,13,NA,TGTGCCAGCAGCTTACAGATCATCTATGGCTACACCTTC,CASSLQIIYGYTF
TRBV30,TRBJ1-6,once,13,NA,TGTGCCTGTAACAGGGAGAATAATTCACCCCTCCACTTT,CACNRENNSPLHF
TRBV4-1,TRBJ2-7,once,15,NA,TGCGCCAGCAGCCAAGTCAGGGCCAACTCCTACGAGCAGTACTTC,CASSQVRANSYEQYF
TRBV19,TRBJ2-2,NA,15,NA,TGTGCCAGTAGTATAAGGTTTGCGGGGTTCGGGGAGCTGTTTTTT,CASSIRFAGFGELFF
TRBV2,TRBJ2-1,NA,13,NA,TGTGCCAGCAGTGCGGAAAACAGTAATGAGCAGTTCTTC,CASSAENSNEQFF
TRBV11-3,TRBJ2-1,NA,14,NA,TGTGCCAGCAGCTTAGAACCCCTCTCGGGTGAGCAGTTCTTC,CASSLEPLSGEQFF
TRBV7-9,TRBJ2-4,NA,17,TRBD1,TGTGCCAGCAGCTTAGATTACAGGGGGCGGGCCAAAAACATTCAGTACTTC,CASSLDYRGRAKNIQYF
TRBV19,TRBJ2-3,NA,16,TRBD1,TGTGCCAGTAGTATAGGGGACAGGGTCAGCACAGATACGCAGTATTTT,CASSIGDRVSTDTQYF
TRBV7-6,TRBJ2-6,NA,15,NA,TGTGCCAGCAGCTTATCAGGGCATGGGGCCAACGTCCTGACTTTC,CASSLSGHGANVLTF
TRBV23-1,TRBJ2-7,NA,16,TRBD1,TGCGCCAGCAGTTTTCACAGGGGCCGGAAACCCTACGAGCAGTACTTC,CASSFHRGRKPYEQYF
TRBV2,TRBJ1-2,NA,13,NA,TGTGCCAGCAGGGAACAGGGATACTATGGCTACACCTTC,CASREQGYYGYTF
TRBV15,TRBJ1-1,NA,15,NA,TGTGCCACCAGCAGAGATCGGGGGGCGCGAACTGAAGCTTTCTTT,CATSRDRGARTEAFF
TRBV11-2,TRBJ1-1,NA,14,TRBD1,TGTGCCAGCAGGGCCGGGACAGGGGGCACTGAAGCTTTCTTT,CASRAGTGGTEAFF
TRBV2,TRBJ2-1,NA,17,TRBD1,TGTGCCAGCAGTGACAGGGGGCGCATCTATGTCTACAATGAGCAGTTCTTC,CASSDRGRIYVYNEQFF
TRBV9,TRBJ2-6,NA,16,NA,TGTGCCAGCAGCACAGGTTACAGCTCTGGGGCCAACGTCCTGACTTTC,CASSTGYSSGANVLTF
TRBV5-1,TRBJ2-7,NA,15,NA,TGCGCCAGCAGCTCGTACCGGGACACTTCCTACGAGCAGTACTTC,CASSSYRDTSYEQYF
TRBV15,TRBJ1-4,NA,17,TRBD1,TGTGCCACCAGCAGAGATGGGGGACAGGGGGCGTGGGAAAAACTGTTTTTT,CATSRDGGQGAWEKLFF
TRBV5-1,TRBJ1-6,NA,17,NA,TGCGCCAGCAGCACGGGACTTCCAAGCTCCTATAATTCACCCCTCCACTTT,CASSTGLPSSYNSPLHF
TRBV10-3,TRBJ1-5,few,16,TRBD1,TGTGCCATCAGTGAAACCGGGACAGGGGCGGGTCAGCCCCAGCATTTT,CAISETGTGAGQPQHF